This TCR beta chain was captured in a study of post-analysis software for immune sequencing data. Study-wide context: Relapsing-remitting, secondary progressive and progressive-relapsing courses of multiple sclerosis were included.

With regard to this clonotype: Its antigen is currently unknown.

The TCR beta cDNA libraries carried unique molecular identifiers. With roughly 1 to 10 million T cells as the source, roughly 500,000 cDNA molecules resulted. TCRdb re-called the PCR reads through MiXCR, storing one row per CDR3 protein. The sample holds over 300,000 distinct CDR3 sequences; 30% to 45% are singletons and the top ten take about an eighth. Study-level points and caveats: Significantly lower normalized Chao1 diversity was found in patients with multiple sclerosis relative to controls.

The source material was blood. The source of this sequence is a girl under 18 with multiple sclerosis.

The CDR3 loop reads CASSLGYASYEQYF. In DNA, the CDR3 is TGTGCCAGCAGCTTAGGTTACGCCTCCTACGAGCAGTACTTC. The chain carries TRBV11-2 and TRBJ2-7; D remains unclear. The CDR3 length is 14 residues. Germline loops: CDR1 SGHAT, CDR2 FQNNGV. V dropped 1 base and J dropped 0 bases, with 7 bases sitting between them.